This T cell receptor (beta chain) was retrieved from a study of T cell changes during pregnancy in multiple sclerosis. Only in-frame clones appear in the TCRdb table, and some are missing; sequencing was by immunoSEQ multiplex PCR. Here the sample spans 10,000 to 15,000 clones, around 94% being singletons. CDR1 and CDR2 from the germline V gene are KGHSH and LQKENI. CDR3 length: 15 amino acids. The ends lost 0 bases at V and 4 bases at J; junction bases unmatched: 0. The chain couples TRBV18 to TRBJ2-1; 10 bases are shared with TRBD2. The material sequenced was CD4+ T cells from peripheral blood mononuclear cells, taken before pregnancy. This clonotype originated in a female donor with multiple sclerosis, enrolled in a pregnancy study. The CDR3: CASSPPSGGYNEQFF. Written as DNA, the CDR3 is TGTGCCAGCTCACCACCTAGCGGGGGGTACAATGAGCAGTTCTTC.